A selection of T cell receptor beta chains follows, all from one sample in a study of control samples from healthy donors and cancer patients. Profiling relied on immunoSEQ multiplex PCR, and the TCRdb table lists in-frame clones only, not all of them. The profile shows 100,000 to 150,000 clones, 85% to 95% of them singletons. Source material: blood. Receptors were obtained from a man between 18 and 35 years old in good health. CDR3s include the opening cysteine and the closing phenylalanine or tryptophan. The D gene is left open where the match is weak. For some rows the clone size is stated as once, few or many, or as a class when expanded; others skip it.

TRBJ2-2 TRBV24-1 NA NA TGTGCCACCTCAGGGTTTCCGAACACCGGGGAGCTGTTTTTT CATSGFPNTGELFF
TRBJ2-2 TRBV7-9 TRBD1 NA TGTGCCAGCAGCCCCCGGGACAGGGGGCCCGGGGAGCTGTTTTTT CASSPRDRGPGELFF
TRBJ2-3 TRBV5-1 NA once TGCGCCAGCAGCTTGGAGGGGGGCGATACAGATACGCAGTATTTT CASSLEGGDTDTQYF
TRBJ2-7 TRBV3-1/TRBV3-2 TRBD1 NA TGTGCCAGCAGCCGACCGGGACAGTCATACTACGAGCAGTACTTC CASSRPGQSYYEQYF
TRBJ2-5 TRBV7-2 NA NA TGTGCCAGCAGCTCGGACCCGAGTAGAGGAGAGACCCAGTACTTC CASSSDPSRGETQYF
TRBJ1-5 TRBV18 NA once TGTGCCAGCTCACCAGGTTCGGGTTTCCGTCAGCCCCAGCATTTT CASSPGSGFRQPQHF
TRBJ2-3 TRBV24-1 NA NA TGTGATGACGACCGGGGGTATTTT CDDDRGYF
TRBJ1-2 TRBV19 TRBD1 NA TGTGCCAGTAGTATAGCTGGGGACAGCTACTATGGCTACACCTTC CASSIAGDSYYGYTF
TRBJ2-1 TRBV2 TRBD2 NA TGTGCCAGCAGCCAGGGACTAGCGGGGGGGGACAATGAGCAGTTCTTC CASSQGLAGGDNEQFF
TRBJ2-1 TRBV7-9 NA NA TGTGCCAGCAGCCCCAGGTCGAGTTCCTACAATGAGCAGTTCTTC CASSPRSSSYNEQFF
TRBJ2-2 TRBV11-2 NA once TGTGCCAGCAGCTTAGGAGACGGCGGGGAGCTGTTTTTT CASSLGDGGELFF
TRBJ2-3 TRBV3-1/TRBV3-2 TRBD2 NA TGTGCCAGCAGCGATTTGCGACTAGCGGGGGGCGGCACAGATACGCAGTATTTT CASSDLRLAGGGTDTQYF
TRBJ1-3 TRBV6-7 NA once TGTGCCAGCAGTTACCCTCAACCGGACGGTAGAATGGCTGGAAACACCATATATTTT CASSYPQPDGRMAGNTIYF
TRBJ1-1 TRBV5-1 NA NA TGCGCCAGCAGCTTAAATATGAACACTGAAGCTTTCTTT CASSLNMNTEAFF
TRBJ2-7 TRBV9 NA NA TGTGCCAGCAGCAGAGACTCCTACGAGCAGTACTTC CASSRDSYEQYF
TRBJ1-2 TRBV18 TRBD1 NA TGTGCCAGCTCGCTGACGGGACAGGGAGACTATGGCTACACCTTC CASSLTGQGDYGYTF
TRBJ2-2 TRBV5-1 TRBD2 NA TGCGCCAGCAGCTTGAGAGCGGGGGGACACACCGGGGAGCTGTTTTTT CASSLRAGGHTGELFF
TRBJ1-1 TRBV4-1 NA NA TGCGCCAGCAGCCAAGATAGCCGGAGAATGAACACTGAAGCTTTCTTT CASSQDSRRMNTEAFF
TRBJ2-7 TRBV30 NA NA TGTGCCTGGATCGGGGGTCCCTCCTACGAGCAGTACTTC CAWIGGPSYEQYF
TRBJ1-1 TRBV9 TRBD1 NA TGTGCCAGCAGCGTAGGAAGCGACAGGGGGCGATACACTGAAGCTTTCTTT CASSVGSDRGRYTEAFF
TRBJ2-1 TRBV11-2 NA NA TGTGCCAGCCGATCCGTGCGGGGGCTCGGCAATGAGCAGTTCTTC CASRSVRGLGNEQFF
TRBJ2-3 TRBV12-3/TRBV12-4 NA NA TGTGCCAGCCGCCTAGGTGGTACGCAGTATTTT CASRLGGTQYF
TRBJ1-3 TRBV7-2 NA NA TGTGCCAGCAGCTTAAACCCGTGGCAGGGCAACAGAAGAAACACCATATATTTT CASSLNPWQGNRRNTIYF
TRBJ2-3 TRBV9 TRBD2 NA TGTGCCAGCAGCAAGAGTCCTAGCGGGGACGCTACGCAGTATTTT CASSKSPSGDATQYF
TRBJ2-7 TRBV6-5 NA NA TGTGCCAGCAGTTACTCGAGAAAGGGCTACGAGCAGTACTTC CASSYSRKGYEQYF
TRBJ2-7 TRBV7-2 NA once TGTGCCAGCAGCTTAGCGGCAGGGTCCTACGAGCAGTACTTC CASSLAAGSYEQYF
TRBJ1-1 TRBV7-9 NA NA TGTGCCAGCAGCTTAGATCAGGTTGAAGCTTTCTTT CASSLDQVEAFF
TRBJ2-7 TRBV5-1 NA NA TGCGCCAGCAGCTGGGCCAGGTTCGGCTCCTACGAGCAGTACTTC CASSWARFGSYEQYF
TRBJ2-3 TRBV2 TRBD2 NA TGTGCCACCAACGGAGCGGGGGGGACGACAGATACGCAGTATTTT CATNGAGGTTDTQYF
TRBJ2-1 TRBV6-6 NA NA TGTGCCACCAGTCCAGGGAGCGGGCAGTTCTTC CATSPGSGQFF
TRBJ2-2 TRBV25-1 NA NA TGTGCCAGCAGACACAGGGTGGCCGGGGAGCTGTTTTTT CASRHRVAGELFF
TRBJ2-1 TRBV5-4 NA NA TGTGCCAGCAGCTCCCGTAGCTCCTACAATGAGCAGTTCTTC CASSSRSSYNEQFF
TRBJ2-3 TRBV4-1 TRBD1 NA TGCGCCAGCAGCCAAACAGGGACAGTAGGCACAGATACGCAGTATTTT CASSQTGTVGTDTQYF
TRBJ2-2 TRBV24-1 TRBD1 once TGTGCCACCAGTGATTCCCGACAGGGGAAGGCCGGGGAGCTGTTTTTT CATSDSRQGKAGELFF
TRBJ1-3 TRBV7-9 NA NA TGTGCCAGCAGCCTTCCCAGGGGTTCTGGAAACACCATATATTTT CASSLPRGSGNTIYF
TRBJ2-7 TRBV7-6 NA NA TGTGCCAGCAGTCCCCAACGGGGCTACGAGCAGTACTTC CASSPQRGYEQYF
TRBJ1-5 TRBV6-1 NA few TGTGCCAGCAGTGAATTCGGCAGGTGGGAGGATCAGCCCCAGCATTTT CASSEFGRWEDQPQHF
TRBJ1-5 TRBV6-5 NA NA TGTGCCAGCAGCGGGGACCAGAGGGGCAATCAGCCCCAGCATTTT CASSGDQRGNQPQHF
TRBJ2-1 TRBV13 TRBD1 NA TGTGCCAGCAGCTCATCACCGGGACAGGGGGCAAATGAGCAGTTCTTC CASSSSPGQGANEQFF
TRBJ2-7 TRBV15 NA NA TGTGCCACCAGCAGTTACGAGCAGTACTTC CATSSYEQYF
TRBJ2-4 TRBV27 TRBD1 NA TGTGCCAGCAGTACCCGACAGGGGGTTGAGAACATTCAGTACTTC CASSTRQGVENIQYF
TRBJ2-1 TRBV7-2 TRBD2 few TGTGCCAGCAGCCTCGGACTAGCGGGGGGTAAGGAGCAGTTCTTC CASSLGLAGGKEQFF
TRBJ1-1 TRBV4-2 NA NA TGTGCCAGCAGCTTCGATCGCACTGAAGCTTTCTTT CASSFDRTEAFF
TRBJ2-1 TRBV2 TRBD1 NA TGTGCCAGCAGCTTGGACAGGGGAGCCTACAATGAGCAGTTCTTC CASSLDRGAYNEQFF
TRBJ1-6 TRBV19 NA NA TGTGCCAGTAGTACCCCCAGACGGGGGCGGCTAAATTCACCCCTCCACTTT CASSTPRRGRLNSPLHF
TRBJ1-2 TRBV2 TRBD1 NA TGTGCCAGCAGGTCCCCCAGGGGGAGCAACTATGGCTACACCTTC CASRSPRGSNYGYTF
TRBJ1-5 TRBV7-3 NA NA TGTGCCAGCAGCGGTCTCAGGGAAAGCAATCAGCCCCAGCATTTT CASSGLRESNQPQHF
TRBJ2-1 TRBV11-2 TRBD2 NA TGTGCCAGCAGCTTGCGGGGGGCCTACAATGAGCAGTTCTTC CASSLRGAYNEQFF
TRBJ2-5 TRBV9 TRBD2 once TGTGCCAGCAGCCCAGGAGGAGCGGGGGGGCGGGAGACCCAGTACTTC CASSPGGAGGRETQYF
TRBJ1-2 TRBV5-6 NA NA TGTGCCAGCAGCTTGTTTACAGGGACTAACTATGGCTACACCTTC CASSLFTGTNYGYTF
TRBJ2-1 TRBV5-5 TRBD1 NA TGTGCCAGCAGCACCGGGACAGGGTTACAACAGCAGTTCTTC CASSTGTGLQQQFF